One T cell receptor (beta chain) is described in this entry. These data originate in a study of T cells expressing NK-cell markers. Study summary: It was sorted CD3+CD56+NKG2C+, CD3+CD56+NKG2C- and CD3+CD56-NKG2C+ T cells that supplied the TCR beta repertoires. Within the sequenced cohort of eight donors, seven exhibited HCMV seropositivity and one was seronegative.

CDR3 length: 15 residues. CDR1 SNHLY and CDR2 FYNNEI come from the germline V gene. The cDNA for TCR beta came from 5'RACE template switching with UMIs. Reprocessing the 5' RACE reads, TCRdb reports a single entry for every CDR3 protein and omits DNA. This table holds roughly 180,000 distinct CDR3 sequences. V usage is TRBV2 and J usage is TRBJ2-3; TCRdb gives TRBD2 as the D gene, but with no DNA this cannot be confirmed. Input material: blood T cells: a sorted CD56 or NKG2C T cell subset, CD4+ or CD8+ T cells, or bulk PBMC T cells (not recorded which). This TCR derives from a woman between 18 and 69 years old in good health. CDR3 amino acids: CASTTGGDFGNTQYF.